A single sample gave rise to the 13 T cell receptor beta chains below, sequenced in a study of blood T cells in healthy people across ages. A second roughly 6 to 12 cycle PCR used barcoded and J-beta primers. A single record per CDR3 protein comes from TCRdb applying MiXCR to the 5' RACE reads. The sample contains 1.5 million to 2 million distinct CDR3 sequences, around 35% of which appear only once. The sample was blood. The receptor source for this set is a woman under 40 in good health.

Only a few counts were recorded for this clonotype. The chain employs TRBV3-1 and TRBJ2-3; 7 positions match TRBD2. Per the germline V gene, CDR1 is LGHDT and CDR2 is YNNKEL (reference sequence). V was pared by 4 bases and J by 3 bases, with 10 bases of the junction left unmatched. The CDR3 covers 16 residues. CDR3 loop: CASSRRLGGGTDTQYF. The CDR3 DNA sequence: TGTGCCAGCAGCCGTCGACTTGGCGGGGGTACAGATACGCAGTATTTT.

J is TRBJ2-3 and V is TRBV6-5, with D perhaps matching TRBD1 (6 bases). V lost 1 base to trimming and J lost 3 bases, with 17 bases between them. The germline V gene has CDR1 MNHEY and CDR2 SVGAGI. This CDR3 has 17 amino acids. This CDR3 reads CASSYWGDRLVTDTQYF. The DNA of the CDR3 is TGTGCCAGCAGTTACTGGGGTGACAGGCTTGTGACAGATACGCAGTATTTT.

This chain's CDR3 is CASSNMAGTSGRGTQYF. The CDR3 bases are TGTGCCAGCAGCAACATGGCCGGGACTAGCGGGAGAGGTACGCAGTATTTT. This sequence joins TRBV21-1 and TRBJ2-3; the table assigns TRBD2, which was not confirmed against the DNA. TRBV21-1 is given as a pseudogene. The CDR3 length is 17 residues.

This clonotype came up many times. The rearrangement joins TRBV28 to TRBJ2-3; D not resolved. CDR1 and CDR2 (germline): MDHEN, SYDVKM. The CDR3 extends over 13 amino acids. Trimming left V 6 bases short and J 1 base short, with 8 bases between. The CDR3 DNA sequence: TGTGCCAGCAGCCAGCCGGGCACAGATACGCAGTATTTT. Translation gives CASSQPGTDTQYF.

The J gene is TRBJ2-5, the V gene TRBV7-6; 7 positions match TRBD1. CDR1 is SGHVS, CDR2 FNYEAQ, per germline. Trimming took 5 bases from V and 3 from J; bases not matched to a gene: 9. The CDR3 has 15 residues. CDR3: CASSPAGTVKETQYF. The CDR3 DNA reads as TGTGCCAGCAGCCCGGCTGGGACAGTCAAAGAGACCCAGTACTTC.

The DNA of the CDR3 is TGTGCCAGCAGCTTGAGTGGTGACGACACCGGGGAGCTGTTTTTT. This codes for CASSLSGDDTGELFF. The genes are TRBV5-5 and TRBJ2-2, with no clear D. This CDR3 contains 15 residues. The V gene lost 1 base and the J gene lost 3 bases, with 10 bases spanning the gap. Germline V CDR1 and CDR2: SGHKS, YYEKEE (reference sequence).

This clonotype showed up just a few times. V gene TRBV15 combines with J gene TRBJ1-5, with D maybe TRBD1 (5 bases). This CDR3 spans 12 amino acids. From germline, CDR1 is LNHNV and CDR2 YYDKDF (reference sequence). V lost 8 bases, J lost 7 bases, and 12 bases lay in between. CDR3 loop: CATGGGRQPQHF. Written as DNA, the CDR3 is TGTGCCACCGGCGGGGGACGGCAGCCCCAGCATTTT.

The CDR3 DNA is TGCGCCAGCAGCCAAGTTCAGGGGGCGGACGAAAAACTGTTTTTT. Translated: CASSQVQGADEKLFF. The chain couples TRBV4-1 to TRBJ1-4; 8 nucleotides align to TRBD1. There are 15 residues in the CDR3. V was clipped by 1 base and J by 8 bases; unmatched bases: 6. The germline gives CDR1 MGHRA, CDR2 YSYEKL.

This clonotype has a handful of counts. The J gene is TRBJ2-5, the V gene TRBV18; D gene uncertain. The CDR3 is 13 amino acids. CDR1 is KGHSH, CDR2 LQKENI, per germline. The V and J ends lost 1 base and 4 bases respectively, with 7 bases between them. The CDR3 coding sequence is TGTGCCAGCTCACCACGCGAAATAGAGACCCAGTACTTC. Amino acid sequence: CASSPREIETQYF.

A word on this clonotype: A much larger clone lies a single base off, so this may be a read error. The chain couples TRBV29-1 to TRBJ2-7; 9 nucleotides align to TRBD1. With V trimmed by 6 bases and J by 1 base, 7 bases remained unmatched. The CDR3 length is 14 residues. Per germline, CDR1 SQVTM and CDR2 ANQGSEA. The CDR3 region is CSVACGQGSYEQYF. DNA for the CDR3: TGCAGCGTCGCTTGCGGACAGGGGTCCTACGAGCAGTACTTC.

The chain links TRBV2 to TRBJ2-5; 7 bases are a match to TRBD2. The DNA end is a closer match to TRBJ2-7, so the J assignment may be wrong. Germline CDR1 SNHLY, CDR2 FYNNEI. The CDR3 sequence is 13 residues long. The CDR3: CASTLAELYEQYF. In nucleotides, the CDR3 is TGTGCCAGCACCCTAGCGGAACTATACGAGCAGTACTTC.

Comment on this clonotype: This may arise from a read error, as a much more abundant clone is one base away. CDR3: CASSLEGITDAQYF. As DNA, the CDR3 is TGCGCCAGCAGCTTGGAGGGGATCACAGATGCGCAGTATTTT. The V and J genes are TRBV5-1 and TRBJ2-3, with a possible D match to TRBD1 (5 bases). The CDR3 spans 14 residues. Germline CDR1 SGHRS, CDR2 YFSETQ.

J is TRBJ2-5 and V is TRBV28, with 7 bases identical to TRBD1. The better agreement between TRBJ2-7 and the DNA end casts doubt on the J call. The CDR3 extends over 16 amino acids. Germline V gives CDR1 MDHEN, CDR2 SYDVKM. CDR3 nucleotides: TGTGCCAGCAGTGATCCTAGGACAGGTTCAGGGTACGAGCAGTACTTC. Protein: CASSDPRTGSGYEQYF.